A single sample gave rise to the 20 T cell receptor beta chains below, sequenced in a study of T cell clonality in common variable immunodeficiency. Repertoires were generated with immunoSEQ multiplex PCR, while TCRdb's copy carries only in-frame clones and drops some. This sample includes about 35,000 clones with no singletons; its ten biggest clones take up 2.5% to 3.5%. The specimen sequenced was peripheral blood mononuclear cells. The receptors come from a person aged 18 to 75 in good health.

This clone was counted at least ten times. The CDR3 end lies 3 residues beyond the end of the read and is filled in from the germline J gene. The chain couples TRBV19 to TRBJ2-3; 11 nucleotides align to TRBD2. Germline V lookup: CDR1 LNHDA, CDR2 SQIVND (reference sequence). J lost 2 bases, V lost 3 bases, and 10 bases had no gene match. CDR3 length: 18 residues. CDR3 DNA (partial): TGTGCCAGTAGTATGCCGGGACTAGCGGCAGACCCCACAGATACG. It codes for CASSMPGLAADPTDT. The entire CDR3 sequence reads CASSMPGLAADPTDTQYF. The full variable domain, in which reference TRBV19 and TRBJ2-3 provide the parts outside the CDR3, is DGGITQSPKYLFRKEGQNVTLSCEQNLNHDAMYWYRQDPGQGLRLIYYSQIVNDFQKGDIAEGYSVSREKKESFPLTVTSAQKNPTAFYLCASSMPGLAADPTDTQYFGPGTRLTVL.

This clone was counted at least ten times. The read ends 3 residues early relative to the CDR3; the germline J gene fills the gap. The J gene is TRBJ1-2, the V gene TRBV6-4; D is uncertain. Germline-derived CDR1 and CDR2 are MRHNA and SNTAGT. The CDR3 sequence is 14 residues long. The CDR3 bases that were read are TGTGCCAGCAGTGACTATGCTAGCGGTCGGGGC. This translates into CASSDYASGRG. The CDR3 as a whole reads CASSDYASGRGYTF.

This clone was picked up many times. The read ends 3 residues early relative to the CDR3; the germline J gene fills the gap. The gene calls are TRBV6-4 and TRBJ1-1; the match to TRBD1 covers 11 bases. With 3 bases clipped from V and 6 bases from J, the junction kept 6 bases outside the gene matches. The length of the CDR3 is 15 residues. The germline gives CDR1 MRHNA, CDR2 SNTAGT. CDR3 bases read: TGTGCCAGCAGTGAACCGGGACAGGGGGTTTCTGAA. This codes for CASSEPGQGVSE. The full-length CDR3 reads as CASSEPGQGVSEAFF.

There are many counts of this clone. The CDR3 end is not reached by the read, which stops 3 residues before it; the germline J gene fills it in. V and J are TRBV29-1 and TRBJ2-2; weak D call: TRBD2 (5 bases). The germline V gene encodes CDR1 SQVTM and CDR2 ANQGSEA. CDR3 length: 15 amino acids. With 5 bases removed from V and 4 bases from J, the gap between germline ends came to 17 bases. The CDR3 reads CSVKMSVGGTGELFF. Incomplete CDR3 DNA: TGCAGCGTTAAAATGAGCGTCGGAGGCACCGGGGAG.

By share of the sample, this clone is medium-sized. The read comes to an end 3 residues before the CDR3 does, leaving the germline J gene to fill in the end. V and J are TRBV20-1 and TRBJ2-5; tentatively, D is TRBD2 (7 bases). This CDR3 region has 14 residues. Germline lookup yields CDR1 DFQATT and CDR2 SNEGSKA (reference sequence). V was shortened by 0 bases and J by 5 bases, with 13 bases between the two germline ends. This chain's CDR3 is CSAREGGQGETQYF. Partial CDR3 DNA: TGCAGTGCTAGAGAGGGGGGGCAGGGGGAGACC.

This clone was recorded many times. The read halts 3 residues ahead of the CDR3 end, with the missing end drawn from the germline J gene. The chain uses TRBV2 and TRBJ1-2, with 7 bases identical to TRBD1. Trimming at V came to 6 bases and at J to 0 bases, leaving 1 base not matched to a gene. Germline values: CDR1 SNHLY, CDR2 FYNNEI. The CDR3 runs 13 residues. The DNA read from the CDR3 is TGTGCCAGCAGGGGGACAGCTAACTATGGC. Its protein product is CASRGTANYG. The CDR3 reads in full as CASRGTANYGYTF.

This clone was detected many times. The read ends 3 residues early relative to the CDR3; the germline J gene fills the gap. The rearrangement links TRBV28 to TRBJ1-4, with D possibly being TRBD1 (5 bases). Trimming shortened V by 6 bases and J by 8 bases, and 19 bases separated the two germline ends. The germline V gene encodes CDR1 MDHEN and CDR2 SYDVKM. The CDR3 spans 15 residues. This CDR3 reads CASRWEGKNREKLFF. The sequenced CDR3 bases are TGTGCCAGCAGATGGGAGGGGAAAAATCGGGAAAAA.

There are many counts of this clone. The CDR3 end lies 3 residues beyond the end of the read and is filled in from the germline J gene. The identical CDR3 is also encoded by other nucleotide sequences in the sample. The chain combines TRBV6-1 with TRBJ1-5; D gene ambiguous. CDR3 length equals 14 residues. V was trimmed by 2 bases and J by 6 bases, leaving 11 bases between them. CDR1 MNHNS and CDR2 SASEGT come from the germline V gene. Incomplete CDR3 DNA: TGTGCCAGCAGTGAATTCAGGTCAGGTCAGCCC. Protein sequence: CASSEFRSGQP. The full-length CDR3 reads as CASSEFRSGQPQHF.

The sample holds many counts of this clone. The read ends 3 residues shy of where the CDR3 ends; the end is completed using the germline J gene. J is TRBJ2-3 and V is TRBV20-1; a possible D gene is TRBD2 (5 bases). The length of the CDR3 is 16 residues. The V end lost 0 bases, the J end lost 1 base, and 14 bases lay between the germline ends. Germline values: CDR1 DFQATT, CDR2 SNEGSKA (reference sequence). The CDR3 DNA, read in part, is TGCAGTGCTAGAGATATTGCGAGGGTTCGCACAGATACG. Protein sequence: CSARDIARVRTDT. The full CDR3 protein reads CSARDIARVRTDTQYF.

This clone was seen many times. The CDR3 end lies 3 residues beyond the end of the read and is filled in from the germline J gene. This chain links TRBV20-1 with TRBJ2-1, with D maybe TRBD2 (6 bases). The CDR3 totals 15 residues. Trimming removed 1 base from V and 7 bases from J, with 17 bases in between. Germline lookup yields CDR1 DFQATT and CDR2 SNEGSKA (reference sequence). The CDR3 sequence: CSARVRDSRRNEQFF. Partial CDR3 DNA: TGCAGTGCTAGAGTTAGGGACTCCCGGCGAAATGAG.

This clone has ten or more counts. The CDR3 end is not reached by the read, which stops 3 residues before it; the germline J gene fills it in. The chain has TRBV12-3 or TRBV12-4 and TRBJ2-2, with TRBD2 matching over 8 bases. The length of the CDR3 is 14 residues. V shed 6 bases, J shed 4 bases, and the junction held 4 bases outside the gene matches. CDR3 region: CASRPTSGTGELFF. Incomplete CDR3 DNA: TGTGCCAGCAGGCCAACTAGCGGCACCGGGGAG.

This clone has at least ten counts. The CDR3 loop reads CASSSVAERTNIQYF. The sequenced part of the CDR3 DNA is TGTGCCAGCAGCTCGGTTGCGGAGCGGACAAACATT. V and J are TRBV7-2 and TRBJ2-4; D is perhaps TRBD2 (5 bases). The sequence runs out 3 residues before the end of the CDR3; the remainder is reconstructed from the germline J gene. Germline-derived CDR1 and CDR2 are SGHTA and FQGNSA. There are 15 residues in the CDR3. V lost 4 bases to trimming and J lost 6 bases, with 16 bases between them.

This clone was picked up many times. The read gets to within 3 residues of the CDR3 end, and the germline J gene fills in the rest. V is TRBV7-2 and J is TRBJ1-3; a possible D gene is TRBD1 (5 bases). Trimming removed 2 bases at V and 2 bases at J, with 7 bases between. The CDR3 covers 14 residues. The germline V gene has CDR1 SGHTA and CDR2 FQGNSA. The CDR3 loop reads CASSLSRAGNTIYF. CDR3 bases read: TGTGCCAGCAGCTTATCCAGGGCTGGAAACACC.

At least ten counts were recorded for this clone. The sequence runs out 3 residues before the end of the CDR3; the remainder is reconstructed from the germline J gene. The chain combines TRBV7-9 with TRBJ1-1; maybe TRBD1 (6 bases). This CDR3 has 14 residues. The V end lost 3 bases, the J end lost 1 base, and 9 bases lay between the germline ends. The V gene's germline CDR1 is SEHNR and CDR2 FQNEAQ (reference sequence). The CDR3 reads CASSFQGKNTEAFF. CDR3 DNA, as far as it was read: TGTGCCAGCAGCTTCCAGGGGAAGAACACTGAA.

Ten or more counts support this clone. Sequencing ends 3 residues short of the CDR3 end; the germline J gene provides the rest. The J gene is TRBJ1-2, the V gene TRBV29-1; a possible D gene is TRBD1 (6 bases). The CDR3 has 12 amino acids. Germline V gene data show CDR1 as SQVTM and CDR2 as ANQGSEA. The part of the CDR3 DNA that was read is TGCAGCGTTGAGGACCCAGGGGATGAC. Translation gives CSVEDPGDD. The whole CDR3 region reads CSVEDPGDDYTF.

This clone has at least ten counts. A much more abundant neighbour one base away suggests this may be a read error. The read gets to within 3 residues of the CDR3 end, and the germline J gene fills in the rest. The chain combines TRBV30 with TRBJ2-3, with D tentatively TRBD2 (6 bases). Germline loops: CDR1 GTSNPN, CDR2 SVGIG (reference sequence). This CDR3 has 16 residues. Trimming took 3 bases from V and 2 from J, leaving 18 bases between them. The CDR3 protein is CAWSRGGASLTDTQYF. CDR3 DNA (partial): TGTGCCTGGAGCCGAGGAGGGGCTAGTCTCACAGATACG.

This clone occurred a few times. The read comes to an end 3 residues before the CDR3 does, leaving the germline J gene to fill in the end. Additional DNA sequences in this sample encode the identical CDR3. The rearrangement joins TRBV19 to TRBJ2-7; weak D call: TRBD1 (6 bases). CDR1 is LNHDA and CDR2 is SQIVND in the germline V gene (reference sequence). The V gene lost 4 bases and the J gene lost 6 bases, with 13 bases spanning the gap. CDR3 size: 13 residues. This CDR3 reads CASSTLQGGEQYF. CDR3 bases read: TGTGCCAGTAGTACATTACAGGGTGGCGAG.

There are many counts of this clone. From the germline J gene comes the end of the CDR3, since the read stops 3 residues before it. The rearrangement links TRBV6-1 to TRBJ2-7, with TRBD2 matching over 9 bases. The CDR3 loop spans 14 amino acids. J gave up 0 bases and V 4 bases, and 1 base lay outside the gene matches. CDR1 is MNHNS and CDR2 is SASEGT in the germline V gene. The CDR3 bases that were read are TGTGCCAGCAGTGTGACTAGCGGCTCCTACGAG. Encoded protein: CASSVTSGSYE. The whole CDR3 reads CASSVTSGSYEQYF.

This clone came up many times. The read terminates 3 residues ahead of where the CDR3 ends, so the germline J gene completes it. The chain employs TRBV19 and TRBJ1-5; no firm D call. The V end was cut by 5 bases, the J end by 2 bases, with 19 bases between. Germline values: CDR1 LNHDA, CDR2 SQIVND (reference sequence). The CDR3 consists of 17 residues. CDR3 DNA (partial): TGTGCCAGTAGTTTTTCCCGGACTGAAAGGGGCAATCAGCCC. Its translation is CASSFSRTERGNQP. In full, the CDR3 is CASSFSRTERGNQPQHF.

This clone has a count of ten or more. The CDR3 end is not reached by the read, which stops 3 residues before it; the germline J gene fills it in. The genes are TRBV20-1 and TRBJ2-1, with TRBD1 identical over 9 bases. Germline values: CDR1 DFQATT, CDR2 SNEGSKA (reference sequence). The CDR3 consists of 15 residues. V gave up 4 bases and J gave up 7 bases; unmatched junction bases: 11. CDR3 DNA, as far as it was read: TGCAGTGCTACTAAGACAGGGGGTAGGACGAATGAG. It translates to CSATKTGGRTNE. The whole CDR3 protein reads CSATKTGGRTNEQFF.